One and the same sample provided the 29 T cell receptor beta chains below, sequenced in a study of blood T cell repertoires in COVID-19 (dated by TCRdb to about 2020). Preparation of the library involved the immunoSEQ multiplex PCR assay. TCRdb stores this immuneACCESS table with in-frame sequences only. Part of the clones is absent; in the studies checked, under half of the shortfall reflects unresolved V genes, and no reason is known for the rest. This sample gives some 290,000 clones in total; 81% of them show up just once. In total, the top ten clones hold less than 3% of the sample. The source material was peripheral blood. The receptors shown here come from a woman aged 55-75 years with active or convalescent COVID-19.

As for this clone: At one end the junction does not follow the germline gene, possibly because of a read error. The chain employs TRBV6-2 or TRBV6-3 and TRBJ1-1; 9 bases match TRBD1. The germline CDR1 and CDR2 sequences are MNHEY and SVGEGT. The CDR3 sequence is 15 residues long. CDR3 DNA: TGTGCCAGCAGTGACTCCTACAGGGGGCCCACTGAAGCTTTCTTT. Translation: CASSDSYRGPTEAFF.

This chain joins TRBV3-1 (or the pseudogene TRBV3-2) and TRBJ1-2; D remains unclear. The CDR3 totals 17 residues. Trimming left V 0 bases short and J 0 bases short, with 14 bases between. CDR1 is LGHDT, CDR2 YNNKEL, per germline (reference sequence). For the CDR3, the DNA is TGTGCCAGCAGCCAAGAAACTAGATACAAAGCTAACTATGGCTACACCTTC. Protein sequence: CASSQETRYKANYGYTF.

This clone showed up just a few times. V gene TRBV7-9 combines with J gene TRBJ2-7, with 7 positions matching TRBD2. CDR1 is SEHNR and CDR2 is FQNEAQ in the germline V gene (reference sequence). Unmatched junction bases numbered 3, after V lost 5 bases and J lost 2 bases. CDR3 size: 13 residues. The CDR3, as DNA: TGTGCCAGCAGCCCGGGAGGCGCCTACGAGCAGTACTTC. Translating it yields CASSPGGAYEQYF.

This clone was observed a few times. The gene calls are TRBV27 and TRBJ1-2, with D unresolved. The CDR3 length is 14 residues. V was clipped by 0 bases and J by 5 bases, with 10 bases between them. Per the germline V gene, CDR1 is MNHEY and CDR2 is SMNVEV (reference sequence). The CDR3 coding sequence is TGTGCCAGCAGTTTATCGCGGCGGATTTATGGCTACACCTTC. Protein product: CASSLSRRIYGYTF.

The chain employs TRBV27 and TRBJ2-1; 7 bases agree with TRBD1. Germline V gene data show CDR1 as MNHEY and CDR2 as SMNVEV (reference sequence). The CDR3 loop spans 15 amino acids. The V segment lost 5 bases and the J segment 5 bases; nucleotides outside the gene matches: 9. The CDR3 spells CASSTPRDSHNEQFF. In DNA form, the CDR3 reads TGTGCCAGCAGTACACCCCGGGACAGCCACAATGAGCAGTTCTTC.

V gene TRBV13 combines with J gene TRBJ2-5, with 7 positions matching TRBD2. V shed 4 bases, J shed 2 bases, and the junction held 16 bases outside the gene matches. Per germline, CDR1 PRHDT and CDR2 FYEKMQ (reference sequence). The CDR3 contains 18 residues. The CDR3, as DNA: TGTGCCAGCAGCTCCCGGGGGGTTAGGTTCGGAGGGCAAGAGACCCAGTACTTC. Amino acid sequence: CASSSRGVRFGGQETQYF.

Ten or more counts support this clone. V usage is TRBV18 and J usage is TRBJ2-7; TRBD1 matches at 12 bases. Germline V gene lookup returns CDR1 KGHSH and CDR2 LQKENI. This CDR3 is built from 15 residues. V lost 4 bases and J lost 4; bases outside the gene matches: 5. The DNA of the CDR3 is TGTGCCAGCTCACTGCTGGGACAGGGGGCATACGAGCAGTACTTC. As protein: CASSLLGQGAYEQYF.

The chain is built from TRBV7-6 and TRBJ2-2; 13 positions match TRBD2. CDR3 length equals 18 residues. The germline CDR1 and CDR2 sequences are SGHVS and FNYEAQ. V was pared by 5 bases and J by 6 bases, with 12 bases of the junction left unmatched. The CDR3 protein is CASSPSLAGGPRAGELFF. As DNA, the CDR3 is TGTGCCAGCAGCCCATCACTAGCGGGGGGGCCTCGCGCCGGGGAGCTGTTTTTT. The full variable domain, with the rest looked up from reference TRBV7-6 and TRBJ2-2, is GAGVSQSPRYKVTKRGQDVALRCDPISGHVSLYWYRQALGQGPEFLTYFNYEAQQDKSGLPNDRFSAERPEGSISTLTIQRTEQRDSAMYRCASSPSLAGGPRAGELFFGEGSRLTVL.

The chain joins TRBV10-1 to TRBJ2-5, with 9 bases matching TRBD1. Per the germline V gene, CDR1 is WNHNN and CDR2 is SYGVQD (reference sequence). J gave up 0 bases and V 8 bases, and 10 bases lay outside the gene matches. This CDR3 region has 16 residues. CDR3 sequence (DNA): TGCGCCAGCCCCGGGACAGGGAGCTTGTACCAAGAGACCCAGTACTTC. It codes for CASPGTGSLYQETQYF.

The gene calls are TRBV5-1 and TRBJ2-3; tentative D call: TRBD2 (6 bases). V lost 0 bases and J lost 0, with 11 bases in between. The germline gives CDR1 SGHRS, CDR2 YFSETQ. This CDR3 spans 16 amino acids. CDR3 loop: CASSLGGATSTDTQYF. CDR3 bases: TGCGCCAGCAGCTTGGGCGGGGCCACTAGCACAGATACGCAGTATTTT.

The chain has TRBV7-9 and TRBJ1-5, with TRBD1 matching 9 bases. The CDR3 totals 13 residues. Looked up from germline, CDR1 is SEHNR and CDR2 is FQNEAQ (reference sequence). The junction had 1 base not matched to a gene; V was cut back by 3 bases and J by 7 bases. The CDR3 sequence is CASSLDRGQPQHF. In nucleotides, the CDR3 is TGTGCCAGCAGCTTGGACAGGGGACAGCCCCAGCATTTT.

V is TRBV15 and J is TRBJ2-5; TRBD2 might be the D (5 bases). The CDR3 is 14 amino acids. Germline assignment: CDR1 LNHNV and CDR2 YYDKDF (reference sequence). The V end was cut by 0 bases, the J end by 5 bases, with 10 bases between. This chain's CDR3 is CATSRERSGETQYF. The CDR3 DNA reads TGTGCCACCAGCAGAGAACGCTCGGGGGAGACCCAGTACTTC.

The genes are TRBV5-1 and TRBJ1-3; D is possibly TRBD1 (6 bases). The CDR3 is made up of 16 amino acids. The germline V gene encodes CDR1 SGHRS and CDR2 YFSETQ. The V end lost 4 bases, the J end lost 3 bases, and 17 bases lay between the germline ends. The DNA of the CDR3 is TGCGCCAGCAGCCCTGCCCGGGGGGCGAATGGAAACACCATATATTTT. This sequence encodes CASSPARGANGNTIYF.

With respect to this clone: Its ends do not fully match the called genes, so a read error is possible. This rearrangement joins TRBV4-2 to TRBJ2-1; TRBD2 might be the D (6 bases). This CDR3 is built from 11 residues. The V gene's germline CDR1 is LGHNA and CDR2 YNFKEQ. CDR3 residues: CASTMGGEQFF. The CDR3 DNA reads TGCGCCAGCACCATGGGGGGTGAGCAGTTCTTC.

DNA of the CDR3: TGTGCCAGCACGACTAGCGGGGGGGCTTCCTACAATGAGCAGTTCTTC. Residues: CASTTSGGASYNEQFF. The rearrangement links TRBV5-4 to TRBJ2-1, with 14 bases lining up with TRBD2. In germline, CDR1 is SGHNT, CDR2 YYREEE (reference sequence). This CDR3 has 16 amino acids. V shed 6 bases, J shed 1 base, and the junction held 3 bases outside the gene matches. The whole variable domain, filled in from reference TRBV5-4 and TRBJ2-1, reads ETGVTQSPTHLIKTRGQQVTLRCSSQSGHNTVSWYQQALGQGPQFIFQYYREEENGRGNFPPRFSGLQFPNYSSELNVNALELDDSALYLCASTTSGGASYNEQFFGPGTRLTVL.

With regard to this clone: The sample carries other DNA sequences with the same CDR3. DNA of the CDR3: TGTGCCAGCAGCTTACCAGGTAGCACAGATACGCAGTATTTT. It is translated as CASSLPGSTDTQYF. The rearrangement uses TRBV7-3 and TRBJ2-3; D unclear. This CDR3 comprises 14 residues. V was cut by 2 bases and J by 0 bases, with 6 bases left in between. Germline CDR1 is SGHTA and CDR2 is FQGTGA.

CDR3 sequence: CASSLGRNLNQPQHF. CDR3 in DNA: TGTGCCAGTAGCCTGGGGCGGAACCTCAATCAGCCCCAGCATTTT. V gene TRBV19 combines with J gene TRBJ1-5; maybe TRBD1 (5 bases). The CDR3 sequence is 15 residues long. Between the trimmed V and J ends, which lost 6 bases and 3 bases, there was a span of 15 bases. In germline, CDR1 is LNHDA, CDR2 SQIVND (reference sequence). The entire variable domain, with the rest obtained from reference TRBV19 and TRBJ1-5, is as follows: DGGITQSPKYLFRKEGQNVTLSCEQNLNHDAMYWYRQDPGQGLRLIYYSQIVNDFQKGDIAEGYSVSREKKESFPLTVTSAQKNPTAFYLCASSLGRNLNQPQHFGDGTRLSIL.

This clone has at least ten counts. The chain joins TRBV4-2 to TRBJ2-7, with TRBD1 identical over 8 bases. With V trimmed by 2 bases and J by 3 bases, 6 bases remained unmatched. Germline V gene data show CDR1 as LGHNA and CDR2 as YNFKEQ. This CDR3 has 15 amino acids. The CDR3 here is CASSQSGGQVYEQYF. CDR3 sequence (DNA): TGTGCCAGCAGCCAAAGTGGGGGACAGGTCTACGAGCAGTACTTC.

The V gene is TRBV25-1, the J gene TRBJ1-6; no clear D. Trimming removed 0 bases at V and 9 bases at J, with 9 bases between. Germline loops: CDR1 MGHDK, CDR2 SYGVNS. The CDR3 covers 14 residues. CDR3 sequence (DNA): TGTGCCAGCAGTGAATATCCACAGATTTCACCCCTCCACTTT. Its translation is CASSEYPQISPLHF.

In its sample, this clone was seen once. The chain couples TRBV3-1 (or the pseudogene TRBV3-2) to TRBJ1-4, with TRBD1 matching over 7 bases. Germline lookup yields CDR1 LGHDT and CDR2 YNNKEL (reference sequence). V shed 1 base and J 4 bases; nucleotides not matched to a gene: 6. CDR3 length: 16 residues. CDR3 amino acids: CASSQGLGQNNEKLFF. The CDR3 DNA sequence: TGTGCCAGCAGCCAAGGTTTGGGACAGAATAATGAAAAACTGTTTTTT.

The chain is built from TRBV30 and TRBJ2-7; D is perhaps TRBD1 (5 bases). The germline CDR1 and CDR2 sequences are GTSNPN and SVGIG (reference sequence). The germline V and J ends were trimmed by 4 bases and 5 bases, with 9 bases remaining between them. CDR3 length: 11 amino acids. As DNA, the CDR3 is TGTGCCTGGACAGGGTCGAACGAGCAGTACTTC. This codes for CAWTGSNEQYF.

This clone has just a few counts. This sequence joins TRBV5-5 and TRBJ1-2; a possible D gene is TRBD1 (6 bases). V was shortened by 4 bases and J by 5 bases, with 9 bases between the two germline ends. The CDR3 has 12 amino acids. CDR1 and CDR2 from the germline V gene are SGHKS and YYEKEE (reference sequence). The CDR3 sequence: CASSPRGYGYTF. CDR3 in DNA: TGTGCCAGCAGCCCTAGGGGGTATGGCTACACCTTC.

V is TRBV20-1 and J is TRBJ2-3; 7 nucleotides line up with TRBD1. The ends lost 3 bases at V and 0 bases at J; junction bases unmatched: 3. The CDR3 consists of 14 residues. CDR1 is DFQATT, CDR2 SNEGSKA, per germline (reference sequence). CDR3 protein: CSASGDRSTDTQYF. The CDR3 DNA is TGCAGTGCTAGTGGGGACAGAAGCACAGATACGCAGTATTTT.

V is TRBV9 and J is TRBJ1-2; D remains unclear. CDR1 and CDR2 from the germline V gene are SGDLS and YYNGEE. The CDR3 runs to 13 residues. With 0 bases removed from V and 5 bases from J, the gap between germline ends came to 8 bases. DNA of the CDR3: TGTGCCAGCAGCGTAGTCGAGGGATATGGCTACACCTTC. Translation gives CASSVVEGYGYTF.

This chain joins TRBV18 and TRBJ2-5; TRBD1 matches 8 bases. Germline loops: CDR1 KGHSH, CDR2 LQKENI. This CDR3 region has 15 residues. Losses at the gene ends were 3 bases for V and 7 bases for J; bases not matched to a gene: 10. CDR3 coding DNA: TGTGCCAGCTCACCCCCAGGGGGCGCGGACGGGACCCAGTACTTC. This sequence encodes CASSPPGGADGTQYF. The whole variable domain, remainder taken from reference TRBV18 and TRBJ2-5, is NAGVMQNPRHLVRRRGQEARLRCSPMKGHSHVYWYRQLPEEGLKFMVYLQKENIIDESGMPKERFSAEFPKEGPSILRIQQVVRGDSAAYFCASSPPGGADGTQYFGPGTRLLVL.

The chain uses TRBV3-1 (or the pseudogene TRBV3-2) and TRBJ2-2, with D possibly being TRBD2 (5 bases). CDR1 is LGHDT, CDR2 YNNKEL, per germline (reference sequence). This CDR3 is built from 16 residues. Trimming left V 3 bases short and J 1 base short, with 12 bases between. The CDR3 bases are TGTGCCAGCAGCCATCGAGGACTTATGAACACCGGGGAGCTGTTTTTT. Translation gives CASSHRGLMNTGELFF.

The sample holds a few counts of this clone. This chain uses TRBV12-3 or TRBV12-4 with TRBJ1-6; D perhaps matches TRBD1 (6 bases). This CDR3 comprises 13 residues. Trimming took off 10 bases at V and 9 bases at J, with 16 bases between the two ends. For the CDR3, the DNA is TGTGCCACCAGACGGGGGGCAGGTTCACCCCTCCACTTT. It yields the protein CATRRGAGSPLHF.

This chain uses TRBV7-9 with TRBJ2-7; TRBD1 is a possible D gene (6 bases). This CDR3 is 16 amino acids long. Trimming stripped 1 base from V and 2 bases from J, with 15 bases between. The V gene's germline CDR1 is SEHNR and CDR2 FQNEAQ (reference sequence). CDR3 in DNA: TGTGCCAGCAGCTTAGGGGCTGGGCAGGGGACCTACGAGCAGTACTTC. Encoded protein: CASSLGAGQGTYEQYF.

CDR3 amino acids: CASSIRAVVQGASQPQHF. The CDR3 DNA reads as TGTGCCAGTAGTATAAGAGCGGTGGTACAGGGGGCTAGTCAGCCCCAGCATTTT. V and J are TRBV19 and TRBJ1-5; 9 bases align to TRBD1. V lost 2 bases to trimming and J lost 6 bases; unmatched junction nucleotides: 14. This CDR3 has 18 amino acids. The germline gives CDR1 LNHDA, CDR2 SQIVND (reference sequence).